The 28 T cell receptor beta chains in this list originate from one sample, sequenced in a study of blood T cell repertoires in COVID-19. Sequencing used immunoSEQ multiplex PCR; TCRdb keeps in-frame clones, though not all of them. The sample consists of some 100,000 clones, 70% to 90% of them appearing once. The sequenced sample was peripheral blood. These receptors all stem from a human donor in a cohort sampled during active COVID-19.

The chain has TRBV9 and TRBJ1-3; D uncertain. The length of the CDR3 is 14 residues. Per germline, CDR1 SGDLS and CDR2 YYNGEE. The V end lost 0 bases, the J end lost 2 bases, and 6 bases lay between the germline ends. The CDR3 DNA follows: TGTGCCAGCAGCGTAGGCGGTCCTGGAAACACCATATATTTT. This encodes CASSVGGPGNTIYF.

Only one count was recorded for this clone. V usage is TRBV2 and J usage is TRBJ2-3; 12 bases line up with TRBD2. In germline, CDR1 is SNHLY, CDR2 FYNNEI. This CDR3 is 16 amino acids long. V was clipped by 5 bases and J by 2 bases; unmatched bases: 5. The CDR3 protein is CASSRLAGGLTDTQYF. Written as DNA, the CDR3 is TGTGCCAGCAGTCGCCTAGCGGGGGGGCTCACAGATACGCAGTATTTT. Full variable domain (remainder filled in from reference TRBV2 and TRBJ2-3): EPEVTQTPSHQVTQMGQEVILRCVPISNHLYFYWYRQILGQKVEFLVSFYNNEISEKSEIFDDQFSVERPDGSNFTLKIRSTKLEDSAMYFCASSRLAGGLTDTQYFGPGTRLTVL.

The gene calls are TRBV7-9 and TRBJ2-3, with 12 bases that match TRBD2. J gave up 4 bases and V 8 bases, and 7 bases lay outside the gene matches. The length of the CDR3 is 15 residues. CDR1 SEHNR and CDR2 FQNEAQ come from the germline V gene (reference sequence). The CDR3 spells CASSEGLAGPDTQYF. DNA of the CDR3: TGTGCCAGCTCCGAAGGACTAGCGGGGCCAGATACGCAGTATTTT.

The V and J genes are TRBV4-2 and TRBJ2-5; D might be TRBD2 (5 bases). Trimming removed 6 bases at V and 2 bases at J, with 10 bases between. This CDR3 is built from 13 residues. Germline V gene data show CDR1 as LGHNA and CDR2 as YNFKEQ. DNA for the CDR3: TGTGCCAGCAGACCGGACTCTCAAGAGACCCAGTACTTC. Translation gives CASRPDSQETQYF.

This clone was seen a single time. The chain carries TRBV11-2 and TRBJ2-1, with 12 nucleotides matching TRBD2. The CDR3 spans 16 residues. J lost 3 bases, V lost 3 bases, and 3 bases had no gene match. Per germline, CDR1 SGHAT and CDR2 FQNNGV. The CDR3 loop reads CASSFELAGGYNEQFF. The CDR3 nucleotides are TGTGCCAGCAGCTTTGAACTAGCGGGGGGCTACAATGAGCAGTTCTTC.

The table lists this clone with a count of one. The V gene is TRBV3-1 (or the pseudogene TRBV3-2), the J gene TRBJ1-1; tentative D call: TRBD1 (6 bases). Trimming took off 1 base at V and 6 bases at J, with 9 bases between the two ends. Germline CDR1 is LGHDT and CDR2 is YNNKEL (reference sequence). The CDR3 is 13 amino acids. CDR3 DNA: TGTGCCAGCAGCCAAGCAGGGGTCGCTGAAGCTTTCTTT. This encodes CASSQAGVAEAFF.

The CDR3 sequence is CASSPRRSSYNEQFF. In DNA form, the CDR3 reads TGTGCCAGCAGCCCGAGGAGGAGCTCCTACAATGAGCAGTTCTTC. The chain employs TRBV7-8 and TRBJ2-1; weak D call: TRBD2 (5 bases). The V end lost 5 bases, the J end lost 0 bases, and 11 bases lay between the germline ends. The CDR3 sequence is 15 residues long. In germline, CDR1 is SGHVS, CDR2 FQNEAQ.

The gene calls are TRBV6-1 and TRBJ1-2; maybe TRBD1 (5 bases). CDR3 length: 16 amino acids. Trimming left V 3 bases short and J 3 bases short, with 17 bases between. Germline loops: CDR1 MNHNS, CDR2 SASEGT. The CDR3 loop is CASSEVLGPRHYGYTF. The CDR3 nucleotides are TGTGCCAGCAGTGAGGTCCTGGGGCCCAGGCACTATGGCTACACCTTC.

The V call is TRBV3-1 (or the pseudogene TRBV3-2), the J call TRBJ2-7, with 16 bases lining up with TRBD2. The CDR3 totals 17 residues. With 8 bases clipped from V and 6 bases from J, the junction kept 13 bases outside the gene matches. Germline CDR1 reads LGHDT; CDR2 reads YNNKEL (reference sequence). The CDR3 protein is CASQRGLAGGQFPEQYF. In nucleotides, the CDR3 is TGTGCCAGCCAAAGGGGACTAGCGGGGGGGCAGTTCCCCGAGCAGTACTTC.

V gene TRBV5-6 combines with J gene TRBJ2-5; TRBD2 matches 11 bases. This CDR3 has 17 amino acids. The germline V gene encodes CDR1 SGHDT and CDR2 YYEEEE. The junction had 9 bases not matched to a gene; V was cut back by 4 bases and J by 1 base. CDR3 DNA sequence: TGTGCCAGCAGCCTTCTGGTTCTAGCGGGGGGCCAAGAGACCCAGTACTTC. Translating gives CASSLLVLAGGQETQYF. The full variable domain, its missing parts supplied by reference TRBV5-6 and TRBJ2-5, is DAGVTQSPTHLIKTRGQQVTLRCSPKSGHDTVSWYQQALGQGPQFIFQYYEEEERQRGNFPDRFSGHQFPNYSSELNVNALLLGDSALYLCASSLLVLAGGQETQYFGPGTRLLVL.

The V call is TRBV12-5, the J call TRBJ1-2, with 8 positions matching TRBD1. Germline V gives CDR1 LGHNT, CDR2 FRNRAP. Unmatched junction bases numbered 6, after V lost 6 bases and J lost 6 bases. This CDR3 contains 13 residues. The CDR3 DNA is TGTGCTAGTGGACTGACAGGGGAGAATGGCTACACCTTC. Translated, it gives CASGLTGENGYTF.

This clone is medium-sized. V and J are TRBV7-6 and TRBJ2-1; D remains unclear. The CDR3 length is 13 residues. Germline assignment: CDR1 SGHVS and CDR2 FNYEAQ. V lost 3 bases and J 1 base, leaving 4 bases between the germline ends. DNA of the CDR3: TGTGCCAGCAGCTTCCAGTCCTACAATGAGCAGTTCTTC. This encodes CASSFQSYNEQFF.

This clone appeared a single time. The chain links TRBV27 to TRBJ2-1; TRBD2 aligns across 14 bases. J gave up 7 bases and V 5 bases, and 13 bases lay outside the gene matches. The CDR3 sequence is 18 residues long. Germline V gene sequence: CDR1 MNHEY, CDR2 SMNVEV (reference sequence). The CDR3 spells CASSLLRGTSGGLNEQFF. The CDR3 DNA reads TGTGCCAGCAGTCTCCTGCGTGGGACTAGCGGGGGCCTGAATGAGCAGTTCTTC.

J is TRBJ1-5 and V is TRBV10-2, with D unclear. Germline CDR1 is WSHSY and CDR2 is SAAADI. V was clipped by 2 bases and J by 9 bases, with 8 bases between them. This CDR3 has 12 residues. CDR3 DNA sequence: TGCGCCAGCAGTGAGGTAGGGAGGCCCCAGCATTTT. Encoded protein: CASSEVGRPQHF.

The chain combines TRBV5-4 with TRBJ2-3, with 7 bases aligning to TRBD2. V trimming: 1 base; J trimming: 5 bases; junction bases outside the gene matches: 13. Germline-derived CDR1 and CDR2 are SGHNT and YYREEE (reference sequence). The CDR3 loop spans 17 amino acids. CDR3 sequence: CASSLTVWSGKKDTQYF. CDR3 in DNA: TGTGCCAGCAGCTTGACGGTCTGGAGCGGGAAGAAAGATACGCAGTATTTT.

V and J are TRBV6-6 and TRBJ2-7, with 12 nucleotides matching TRBD1. The length of the CDR3 is 16 residues. Germline V CDR1 and CDR2: MNHNY, SVGAGI (reference sequence). V was clipped by 5 bases and J by 7 bases; unmatched bases: 12. CDR3 region: CASSSGTGGAWGEQYF. DNA of the CDR3: TGTGCCAGCAGTAGCGGGACAGGGGGCGCATGGGGGGAGCAGTACTTC.

The chain is built from TRBV11-2 and TRBJ2-7; unclear D gene. The CDR3 covers 16 residues. Trimming removed 3 bases at V and 0 bases at J, with 15 bases between. CDR1 and CDR2 from the germline V gene are SGHAT and FQNNGV. The CDR3 sequence: CASSFRSGSYSYEQYF. The CDR3 region has the DNA TGTGCCAGCAGCTTTCGGTCCGGTTCTTACTCCTACGAGCAGTACTTC. The whole variable domain, filled in from reference TRBV11-2 and TRBJ2-7, reads EAGVAQSPRYKIIEKRQSVAFWCNPISGHATLYWYQQILGQGPKLLIQFQNNGVVDDSQLPKDRFSAERLKGVDSTLKIQPAKLEDSAVYLCASSFRSGSYSYEQYFGPGTRLTVT.

The V call is TRBV7-6, the J call TRBJ1-3; D is ambiguous. V lost 2 bases to trimming and J lost 2 bases, with 10 bases between them. This CDR3 is 15 amino acids long. CDR1 is SGHVS, CDR2 FNYEAQ, per germline. The CDR3 is CASSLRPRAGNTIYF. DNA of the CDR3: TGTGCCAGCAGCTTACGCCCTCGGGCTGGAAACACCATATATTTT.

The chain links TRBV19 to TRBJ2-7; D is perhaps TRBD1 (5 bases). Per germline, CDR1 LNHDA and CDR2 SQIVND (reference sequence). This CDR3 has 13 amino acids. Trimming shortened V by 0 bases and J by 4 bases, and 7 bases separated the two germline ends. DNA for the CDR3: TGTGCCAGTAGTATAGAACAGGATTACGAGCAGTACTTC. Encoded protein: CASSIEQDYEQYF.

V is TRBV24-1 and J is TRBJ2-3; possible D gene TRBD2, 6 bases. The germline V gene encodes CDR1 KGHDR and CDR2 SFDVKD. The CDR3 extends over 15 amino acids. V lost 2 bases and J lost 2, with 10 bases in between. The CDR3 DNA reads as TGTGCCACCAGTGATTCTGCGGGACCCACAGATACGCAGTATTTT. This gives the protein CATSDSAGPTDTQYF.

The chain carries TRBV28 and TRBJ1-2; 7 nucleotides match TRBD1. The CDR3 extends over 13 amino acids. The germline V gene encodes CDR1 MDHEN and CDR2 SYDVKM. V dropped 6 bases and J dropped 11; count of bases not matched to a gene: 12. The CDR3 here is CASSAQTGLRYTF. As DNA, the CDR3 is TGTGCCAGCAGCGCGCAGACAGGGCTGCGATACACCTTC.

The V gene is TRBV2, the J gene TRBJ1-1; 8 nucleotides match TRBD1. The CDR3 consists of 13 residues. Trimming cost V 4 bases and J 6 bases; bases outside gene matches: 4. CDR1 is SNHLY and CDR2 is FYNNEI in the germline V gene. The CDR3 nucleotides read TGTGCCAGCAGTGGACAGGGGCTCGCTGAAGCTTTCTTT. Its protein is CASSGQGLAEAFF.

J is TRBJ1-2 and V is TRBV7-2; TRBD1 agrees at 7 bases. The germline V gene encodes CDR1 SGHTA and CDR2 FQGNSA. The CDR3 contains 13 residues. Trimming removed 9 bases from V and 4 bases from J; junction bases left unmatched: 8. CDR3 loop: CASTTGSVYGYTF. CDR3 DNA sequence: TGTGCCAGTACGACAGGGAGCGTCTATGGCTACACCTTC.

The chain employs TRBV5-1 and TRBJ1-6; 11 positions agree with TRBD1. The CDR3 runs to 16 residues. With V trimmed by 4 bases and J by 9 bases, 9 bases remained unmatched. Germline V gene lookup returns CDR1 SGHRS and CDR2 YFSETQ. CDR3 residues: CASSQANGQGASPLHF. CDR3 in DNA: TGCGCCAGCAGCCAAGCTAATGGACAGGGGGCTTCACCCCTCCACTTT.

The rearrangement uses TRBV7-2 and TRBJ1-3; 7 bases fit TRBD1. This CDR3 is built from 16 residues. The germline CDR1 and CDR2 sequences are SGHTA and FQGNSA. V shed 6 bases and J 0 bases; nucleotides not matched to a gene: 8. The CDR3 here is CASSRGQANSGNTIYF. CDR3 DNA: TGTGCCAGCAGTAGAGGACAGGCCAACTCTGGAAACACCATATATTTT.

This clone was picked up a small number of times. The genes are TRBV6-5 and TRBJ1-1; 9 positions agree with TRBD1. Germline V lookup: CDR1 MNHEY, CDR2 SVGAGI. The ends lost 6 bases at V and 11 bases at J; junction bases unmatched: 7. CDR3 size: 12 residues. The CDR3 coding sequence is TGTGCCAGCAGGCCACAGGGGGCGAGTGCTTTCTTT. This encodes CASRPQGASAFF.

V is TRBV28 and J is TRBJ1-5, with 9 bases aligning to TRBD1. The junction had 9 bases not matched to a gene; V was cut back by 10 bases and J by 8 bases. In germline, CDR1 is MDHEN, CDR2 SYDVKM. The CDR3 has 13 amino acids. CDR3 sequence reads: CAISGTGHKPQHF. CDR3 in DNA: TGTGCCATCTCCGGGACAGGGCATAAGCCCCAGCATTTT.

V gene TRBV5-1 combines with J gene TRBJ2-1; TRBD2 matches at 11 bases. The germline CDR1 and CDR2 sequences are SGHRS and YFSETQ. CDR3 length: 15 residues. V lost 4 bases, J lost 4 bases, and 4 bases stayed unmatched. The CDR3 coding sequence is TGCGCCAGCAGCCGTCTAGCGGGGGGATACAATGAGCAGTTCTTC. It encodes CASSRLAGGYNEQFF.